These T cell receptor beta chains were read from a single sample in a study of T-cell memory formation after mild COVID-19. TCRdb reprocessed the 5' RACE reads via MiXCR and lists one record per CDR3 protein. The sample has hundreds of thousands of distinct CDR3 sequences, less than 25% seen once. The sequencing input was PBMCs or a T cell subset sorted from them (not recorded which). The receptors were sampled from an adult woman who had mild COVID-19 (a few samples of this study predate the infection). Cell type and time point are not known. Both conserved end residues are part of each CDR3. The D gene is left open where the match is weak. Rows may omit the clone size; those that give it use once, few, many or a size class.

CDR3: CATSSPRTSVTDTQYF; DNA: TGTGCCACCAGCAGCCCTCGGACTAGCGTCACAGATACGCAGTATTTT; D: TRBD2; J: TRBJ2-3; size: -; V: TRBV15
CDR3: CASSVRREATGGYTF; DNA: TGTGCCAGCAGTGTACGCAGGGAAGCCACCGGCGGCTACACCTTC; D: -; J: TRBJ1-2; size: few; V: TRBV2
CDR3: CSAPEEVILAEAFF; DNA: TGCAGTGCTCCAGAGGAGGTCATCCTCGCTGAAGCTTTCTTT; D: -; J: TRBJ1-1; size: few; V: TRBV20-1
CDR3: CASSYPGLTYEQYF; DNA: TGTGCCAGCAGCTACCCGGGACTGACCTACGAGCAGTACTTC; D: -; J: TRBJ2-7; size: few; V: TRBV7-9
CDR3: CASTPGGNYYNEQFF; DNA: TGTGCCAGCACCCCGGGGGGGAACTACTACAATGAGCAGTTCTTC; D: TRBD2; J: TRBJ2-1; size: few; V: TRBV6-6
CDR3: CSVEGPRSYEQYF; DNA: TGCAGCGTTGAGGGACCACGATCCTACGAGCAGTACTTC; D: -; J: TRBJ2-7; size: -; V: TRBV29-1
CDR3: CASSTRGAGQGSYEQYF; DNA: TGTGCCAGCAGCACGCGTGGGGCGGGACAGGGTTCCTACGAGCAGTACTTC; D: TRBD1; J: TRBJ2-7; size: many; V: TRBV7-2
CDR3: CASSRPDGGGVYEQYF; DNA: TGTGCCAGCAGCCGACCGGATGGGGGTGGGGTATACGAGCAGTACTTC; D: -; J: TRBJ2-7; size: -; V: TRBV25-1
CDR3: CASSRLASGVNEQFF; DNA: TGTGCCAGCAGCCGGCTGGCTAGCGGGGTCAATGAGCAGTTCTTC; D: TRBD2; J: TRBJ2-1; size: few; V: TRBV11-2
CDR3: CASSERGTSGVGGTQYF; DNA: TGTGCCAGCAGTGAAAGGGGAACTAGCGGAGTAGGAGGAACGCAGTATTTT; D: TRBD2; J: TRBJ2-3; size: few; V: TRBV6-1
CDR3: CAWNPTDSPLHF; DNA: TGTGCCTGGAACCCGACAGATTCACCCCTCCACTTT; D: -; J: TRBJ1-6; size: -; V: TRBV30
CDR3: CASRLNGGTNPTDTQYF; DNA: TGTGCCAGCAGGTTGAATGGTGGGACAAATCCCACAGATACGCAGTATTTT; D: -; J: TRBJ2-3; size: -; V: TRBV2
CDR3: CASRAPGLAEYEQYF; DNA: TGTGCCAGCAGAGCGCCAGGTCTAGCGGAATACGAGCAGTACTTC; D: TRBD2; J: TRBJ2-7; size: -; V: TRBV7-9
CDR3: CSARSFRQGKNTEAFF; DNA: TGCAGTGCTAGATCCTTTCGACAGGGTAAAAACACTGAAGCTTTCTTT; D: TRBD1; J: TRBJ1-1; size: -; V: TRBV20-1
CDR3: CSARSQGAGPFF; DNA: TGCAGTGCTAGAAGTCAGGGGGCTGGACCTTTCTTT; D: TRBD1; J: TRBJ1-1; size: few; V: TRBV20-1
CDR3: CSVESGQEITNYGYTF; DNA: TGCAGCGTTGAGTCTGGACAGGAGATTACTAACTATGGCTACACCTTC; D: TRBD1; J: TRBJ1-2; size: once; V: TRBV29-1
CDR3: CASSVASGGAGHQETQYF; DNA: TGTGCCAGCAGTGTCGCTAGCGGGGGGGCAGGTCATCAAGAGACCCAGTACTTC; D: TRBD2; J: TRBJ2-5; size: once; V: TRBV6-1
CDR3: CASSLVQATNEKLFF; DNA: TGTGCCAGCAGCTTAGTTCAGGCAACTAATGAAAAACTGTTTTTT; D: -; J: TRBJ1-4; size: -; V: TRBV7-2
CDR3: CASSIAGTGRNEQFF; DNA: TGTGCCAGTAGTATCGCCGGGACAGGGAGGAATGAGCAGTTCTTC; D: TRBD1; J: TRBJ2-1; size: few; V: TRBV19
CDR3: CASSVDGSGQPQHF; DNA: TGTGCCAGCAGCGTAGATGGGTCGGGGCAGCCCCAGCATTTT; D: -; J: TRBJ1-5; size: -; V: TRBV9
CDR3: CSARGLAEQFF; DNA: TGCAGTGCTAGGGGTCTCGCTGAGCAGTTCTTC; D: -; J: TRBJ2-1; size: -; V: TRBV20-1
CDR3: CASSRYQGAEAFF; DNA: TGTGCCAGCAGCCGCTACCAGGGGGCTGAAGCTTTCTTT; D: TRBD1; J: TRBJ1-1; size: -; V: TRBV13
CDR3: CASSPSGISGGTLYF; DNA: TGCGCCAGCAGCCCATCAGGTATCTCTGGAGGCACCTTATATTTT; D: -; J: TRBJ1-3; size: -; V: TRBV5-1
CDR3: CASSSDRGAGGYTF; DNA: TGTGCCAGCAGCTCGGACAGGGGCGCGGGTGGCTACACCTTC; D: TRBD1; J: TRBJ1-2; size: once; V: TRBV7-8
CDR3: CSARGAGSSYEQYF; DNA: TGCAGTGCTAGAGGGGCGGGGAGCTCCTACGAGCAGTACTTC; D: -; J: TRBJ2-7; size: few; V: TRBV20-1
CDR3: CASSQEGRGGGQPQHF; DNA: TGCGCCAGCAGCCAAGAAGGGAGGGGGGGCGGTCAGCCCCAGCATTTT; D: -; J: TRBJ1-5; size: few; V: TRBV4-1
CDR3: CASSWSDSALGEKLFF; DNA: TGTGCCAGCAGTTGGTCGGACAGCGCCTTGGGGGAAAAACTGTTTTTT; D: -; J: TRBJ1-4; size: few; V: TRBV6-5
CDR3: CSARDRTTTYGGPKQYF; DNA: TGCAGTGCTAGAGACCGGACAACGACCTATGGAGGCCCTAAGCAGTACTTC; D: -; J: TRBJ2-7; size: -; V: TRBV20-1
CDR3: CASSQESSGLAAQGTQYF; DNA: TGTGCCAGCAGCCAAGAGTCGTCGGGACTAGCGGCCCAGGGGACCCAGTACTTC; D: TRBD2; J: TRBJ2-5; size: -; V: TRBV4-2
CDR3: CASSWGGSGNQPQHF; DNA: TGTGCCAGCTCTTGGGGGGGCTCGGGCAATCAGCCCCAGCATTTT; D: -; J: TRBJ1-5; size: -; V: TRBV2
CDR3: CSAGWGEIIWDF; DNA: TGCAGCGCGGGTTGGGGAGAGATCATTTGGGACTTC; D: -; J: TRBJ1-2; size: -; V: TRBV29-1
CDR3: CASTGGAGELFF; DNA: TGTGCCAGCACAGGGGGCGCGGGGGAGCTGTTTTTT; D: TRBD1; J: TRBJ2-2; size: few; V: TRBV2
CDR3: CASRRGQGAEELFF; DNA: TGTGCCAGCAGGCGGGGACAGGGGGCCGAGGAGCTGTTTTTT; D: TRBD1; J: TRBJ2-2; size: -; V: TRBV2
CDR3: CAISERREGPAADTQYF; DNA: TGTGCCATCAGTGAAAGGCGGGAGGGTCCGGCGGCAGATACGCAGTATTTT; D: TRBD2; J: TRBJ2-3; size: few; V: TRBV10-3
CDR3: CASTPQGRPREQYF; DNA: TGTGCCAGCACCCCGCAGGGACGGCCGAGGGAGCAGTACTTC; D: -; J: TRBJ2-7; size: many; V: TRBV12-3/TRBV12-4
CDR3: CASSLEVRARETQYF; DNA: TGTGCCAGCAGCTTAGAGGTCAGGGCACGGGAGACCCAGTACTTC; D: -; J: TRBJ2-5; size: -; V: TRBV7-2
CDR3: CASSLGWGREQYF; DNA: TGTGCCAGCAGCTTAGGGTGGGGTCGCGAGCAGTACTTC; D: -; J: TRBJ2-7; size: few; V: TRBV7-9
CDR3: CASSSRTGGSPLHF; DNA: TGTGCCAGCAGTTCAAGGACAGGGGGATCACCCCTCCACTTT; D: TRBD1; J: TRBJ1-6; size: few; V: TRBV12-3/TRBV12-4
CDR3: CAISTGSPDEQYF; DNA: TGTGCCATCAGCACAGGGAGCCCCGACGAGCAGTACTTC; D: -; J: TRBJ2-7; size: few; V: TRBV10-3
CDR3: CSASPDPSGIFTDTQYF; DNA: TGCAGCGCTTCGCCAGACCCTAGCGGGATCTTCACAGATACGCAGTATTTT; D: TRBD2; J: TRBJ2-3; size: -; V: TRBV29-1
CDR3: CSVEVTGRETQYF; DNA: TGCAGCGTTGAGGTGACAGGGAGGGAGACCCAGTACTTC; D: -; J: TRBJ2-5; size: -; V: TRBV29-1
CDR3: CASSPPPAGTYGYTF; DNA: TGTGCCAGCTCACCCCCCCCGGCGGGTACCTATGGCTACACCTTC; D: -; J: TRBJ1-2; size: once; V: TRBV18
CDR3: CSAGGGSSTDTQYF; DNA: TGCAGTGCTGGCGGGGGGAGCTCCACAGATACGCAGTATTTT; D: TRBD2; J: TRBJ2-3; size: -; V: TRBV20-1
CDR3: CASSFGGTRGYTF; DNA: TGTGCCAGCAGTTTCGGGGGGACGAGGGGCTACACCTTC; D: -; J: TRBJ1-2; size: few; V: TRBV27
CDR3: CSVLGEDYNEQFF; DNA: TGCAGCGTTCTGGGAGAGGACTACAATGAGCAGTTCTTC; D: -; J: TRBJ2-1; size: -; V: TRBV29-1
CDR3: CASSPRVAGEQYF; DNA: TGTGCCAGCAGCCCCCGGGTAGCGGGAGAGCAGTACTTC; D: TRBD2; J: TRBJ2-7; size: -; V: TRBV7-2
CDR3: CASTPGPSYNEQFF; DNA: TGTGCCAGCACCCCCGGGCCGTCCTACAATGAGCAGTTCTTC; D: -; J: TRBJ2-1; size: few; V: TRBV12-3/TRBV12-4
CDR3: CSVEDLGDPLYNSPLHF; DNA: TGCAGCGTTGAAGATCTAGGGGACCCCCTGTATAATTCACCCCTCCACTTT; D: -; J: TRBJ1-6; size: -; V: TRBV29-1
CDR3: CASKFRAASGVQETQYF; DNA: TGTGCCAGCAAGTTTAGGGCGGCTAGCGGGGTCCAAGAGACCCAGTACTTC; D: TRBD2; J: TRBJ2-5; size: few; V: TRBV2
CDR3: CASSLALGVETQYF; DNA: TGTGCCAGCAGCTTAGCTCTCGGGGTAGAGACCCAGTACTTC; D: -; J: TRBJ2-5; size: few; V: TRBV7-9
CDR3: CAISGGQDQETQYF; DNA: TGTGCCATCAGTGGGGGACAGGACCAAGAGACCCAGTACTTC; D: TRBD1; J: TRBJ2-5; size: -; V: TRBV10-3
CDR3: CASSSPRTSAYEQYF; DNA: TGTGCCAGCAGCTCACCTCGGACTAGCGCCTACGAGCAGTACTTC; D: TRBD2; J: TRBJ2-7; size: few; V: TRBV13
CDR3: CASSPRQGNGYTF; DNA: TGTGCCAGCAGCCCTAGACAGGGAAATGGCTACACCTTC; D: TRBD1; J: TRBJ1-2; size: few; V: TRBV6-6
CDR3: CASSLVAGRNTEAFF; DNA: TGTGCCAGCAGCTTAGTTGCAGGGAGGAACACTGAAGCTTTCTTT; D: -; J: TRBJ1-1; size: -; V: TRBV7-8
CDR3: CSAEKGPSSYEQYF; DNA: TGCAGTGCCGAAAAGGGACCGAGCTCCTACGAGCAGTACTTC; D: -; J: TRBJ2-7; size: -; V: TRBV20-1
CDR3: CSVEGGERTGNYEQYF; DNA: TGCAGCGTTGAAGGGGGGGAGAGGACAGGGAACTACGAGCAGTACTTC; D: TRBD1; J: TRBJ2-7; size: -; V: TRBV29-1
CDR3: CASSEALAGTGNEQFF; DNA: TGTGCCAGCAGTGAAGCCCTAGCGGGGACTGGCAATGAGCAGTTCTTC; D: TRBD2; J: TRBJ2-1; size: few; V: TRBV2
CDR3: CATSQGGRVSEQFF; DNA: TGTGCCACCAGCCAGGGGGGCCGAGTCAGTGAGCAGTTCTTC; D: -; J: TRBJ2-1; size: -; V: TRBV24-1
CDR3: CASSSGTMGNTIYF; DNA: TGTGCCAGCAGCTCCGGCACAATGGGAAACACCATATATTTT; D: -; J: TRBJ1-3; size: -; V: TRBV6-5
CDR3: CASSQGDSFNEQFF; DNA: TGTGCCAGCAGCCAAGGGGACAGTTTCAATGAGCAGTTCTTC; D: TRBD1; J: TRBJ2-1; size: few; V: TRBV4-2